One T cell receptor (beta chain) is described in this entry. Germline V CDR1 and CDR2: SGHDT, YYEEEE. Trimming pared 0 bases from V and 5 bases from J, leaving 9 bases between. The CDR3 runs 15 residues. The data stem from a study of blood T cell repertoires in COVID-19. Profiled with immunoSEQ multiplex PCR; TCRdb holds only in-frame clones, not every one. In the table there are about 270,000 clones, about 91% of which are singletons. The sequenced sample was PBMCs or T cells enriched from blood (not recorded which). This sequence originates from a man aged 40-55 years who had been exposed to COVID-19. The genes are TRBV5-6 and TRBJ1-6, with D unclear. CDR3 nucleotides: TGTGCCAGCAGCTTGGGAACAGCAAATAATTCACCCCTCCACTTT. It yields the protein CASSLGTANNSPLHF.